The entry below gives a single T cell receptor (beta chain) sequence along with its context. The data derive from a study of brain T cells in children with intractable seizures. Only cases whose brain tissue showed the highest T cell transcript signatures were sequenced. Sequencing was performed with immunoSEQ multiplex PCR; in TCRdb, only in-frame clones are kept and a portion is missing. Of 70,000 to 85,000 clones in the sample, about 93% were seen once. Germline V gene sequence: CDR1 SGHRS, CDR2 YFSETQ. Trimming took off 0 bases at V and 2 bases at J, with 14 bases between the two ends. The CDR3 consists of 16 residues.

The clonotype originates from a girl aged 2 to 9 with Rasmussen encephalitis and intractable seizures. The chain has TRBV5-1 and TRBJ2-5, with a possible D match to TRBD1 (5 bases). The source was peripheral blood, collected at surgery. The CDR3 is CASSLGGKGPQETQYF. Written as DNA, the CDR3 is TGCGCCAGCAGCTTGGGGGGTAAGGGGCCGCAAGAGACCCAGTACTTC.